This TCR beta chain was recovered during a study of T cells in localized non-small cell lung cancer. Worth noting for this clone: The antigen is undetermined.

Data came from immunoSEQ multiplex PCR; TCRdb stores just in-frame clones and leaves some out. The table has 90,000 or so clones, about nine tenths seen once. Overall study findings and caveats: It was uninvolved adjacent lung that showed the highest T cell clonality, exceeding tumor. Tumor samples were not multi-region, leaving intratumor heterogeneity unexcluded.

The germline CDR1 and CDR2 sequences are LNHDA and SQIVND (reference sequence). The CDR3 is 15 residues long. With 2 bases removed from V and 5 bases from J, the gap between germline ends came to 15 bases. The clonotype was recovered from a man between 40 and 70 years old with stage I squamous cell lung carcinoma. This material consisted of peripheral blood, taken before any cancer treatment. The chain carries TRBV19 and TRBJ1-1; D gene ambiguous. The CDR3 bases are TGTGCCAGTAGTATAAAGAGGAGCGGCAGGACTGAAGCTTTCTTT. As protein: CASSIKRSGRTEAFF.